This T cell receptor beta chain was profiled in a study of shared clonotypes between healthy human individuals (dated by TCRdb to the early 2020s). About the study as a whole: The cohort comprised a couple of women and a few men aged 18 to 49 years. The study deeply sequenced blood TCR repertoires of five healthy adults to estimate repertoire size and the extent of clonotype sharing between individuals. To increase sequencing depth and limit assay-specific biases, different laboratories used diverse techniques to prepare libraries and sequence TCR repertoires. Each donor's leukapheresis produced roughly between roughly 0.9 and 8.9 billion PBMCs. Per donor, three plates each were used for CD4 naive and CD4 memory, two for CD8 naive, and one for CD8 memory. Paper-wide results and their limitations: Only blood was sampled, and tissue TCR repertoires likely differ from those in blood. Roughly 5% of naive CD4, 3% to 3.5% of naive CD8, about 2.1% of memory CD4, and 0.35% to 0.5% of memory CD8 clonotypes were shared across several donors. Estimated clonotype richness was generally larger for naive than for memory subsets. Because the study included only a small number of donors, the genetic and exposure-history diversity represented was limited. Clonotypes shared by all four sorted-subset donors showed higher generation probabilities than non-shared clonotypes. Rarefaction of sorted-subset datasets indicated incomplete sequencing despite the large sequencing depth. Based on pairwise subsampling, the degree of clonotype sharing among donors was expected to be affected by sequencing depth.

About this clone itself: Its antigen target is currently unknown. Base qualities are missing; no much larger clone stands one base away.

Trimming at the junction amounts to 4 bases on V and 3 bases on J, and the germline ends lie 14 bases apart. According to the germline V gene (reference sequence), CDR1 reads SGHNT and CDR2 reads YYREEE. Inclusive of the bounding cysteine and phenylalanine, the CDR3 is 15 residues long. The only DNA kept is the CDR3, 45 bases in frame from the first base. CD8 naive samples were obtained by positive selection for CCR7 among CD45RO-negative cells, yielding a CD45RA+CCR7+ population from which TemRA cells were excluded. Donors were healthy HIV-negative adults with no recently reported acute infections or vaccinations. Only Caucasian adults living in Nashville, Tennessee, USA were represented among the donors. Blood was collected by leukapheresis, and PBMCs were isolated by Ficoll-Histopaque density gradient centrifugation and then cryopreserved in liquid nitrogen vapor phase. Analytical flow cytometry was used to check the purity and quantity of each magnetically sorted T cell population. From each sorted fraction, genomic DNA was isolated and quantified by UV absorbance on a Nanodrop 2000c.

Using the deep immunoSEQ assay, TCR CDR3 regions were amplified from genomic DNA by multiplex PCR. Genomic DNA extracted from each cell subset was distributed evenly over all wells of several immunoSEQ 96-well plates, and each plate served as one replicate. For sorted subsets, about 220 ng of genomic DNA, equivalent to around 29,000 T cell genomes, went into each replicate PCR. Purified libraries were measured with a Qubit 3.0 fluorometer, size-checked on a Bioanalyzer 2100, and measured again with the KAPA Library Quantification kit. Each immunoSEQ 96-well plate was sequenced on its own single-read 150-cycle Illumina NextSeq 550 flow cell. Per the source publication's procedure: Because the immunoSEQ output included only junctional sequences and no quality scores, the filtering could not be the same as the filtering used for full-length reads. Sequences were annotated with PyIR, a Python wrapper for IgBLAST v1.9, and V/J genes and CDR3 were assigned using IMGT germline references. Reads were removed for weak V/J assignments (E-value above 1e-6), missing CDR3, stop codons, out-of-frame junctions, or ambiguous translated residues. V3J clonotypes were defined by identical inferred V gene, J gene, and CDR3 amino acid sequence. Percentage overlap between repertoires was computed as shared unique clonotypes divided by the size of the smaller repertoire. RTK rarefaction, the Chao1 estimator, and Recon v2.1 estimates of unobserved clonotypes were used to assess repertoire richness. For all TCRbeta clonotypes obtained by the gDNA method from a handful of donors, generation probabilities were computed with OLGA. This immuneACCESS table, as held by TCRdb, lists in-frame sequences with V and J called but not all clones. Of the missing ones, under half trace to an unresolved V gene in checked studies; the others have no known cause. That table furnishes V, J and clone size, whereas the DNA furnished D and trimming. Within this sample are about 2.1 million clones, with 80% to 95% of them counted one time only. Of the sample, under 2% falls within the top ten clones.

Rearrangement joined TRBV5-4 to TRBJ2-1, and the D gene may be TRBD2, 6 bases matching. This TCR was sampled from a man aged 18 to 30 in good health. Some clones in this sample may be carry-over from other donors' samples. The source material was naive CD8+ T cells from PBMCs. According to the study, the label for this sample's cell subset or site signals: CD45RA+CCR7+. The base sequence is TGTGCCAGCAGCCCGGGGGACGAGCTCTACAATGAGCAGTTCTTC. It is translated as CASSPGDELYNEQFF.